The clone carrying this TCR beta chain was counted between two and nine times. The data stem from a study of blood T cell repertoires in COVID-19. The overall study: PBMCs, B-cell-depleted T cells, or T cells were the source of the cDNA or gDNA that made up the material.

In germline, CDR1 is WNHNN, CDR2 SYGVQD (reference sequence). There are 15 residues in the CDR3. The V gene lost 1 base and the J gene lost 0 bases, with 7 bases spanning the gap. Authors' analysis steps: Estimates of nucleated cell counts were drawn from the amplification of reference gene primers. Assay: immunoSEQ multiplex PCR; the TCRdb copy retains only in-frame clones and omits some. The V and J calls and clone size are taken from that table; D and trimming were inferred from the DNA. The sample holds 250,000 to 350,000 clones, about 91% seen once. The chain has TRBV10-1 and TRBJ1-5; D uncertain. The clonotype originates from an older woman with acute or convalescent COVID-19. Material for sequencing was peripheral blood. The CDR3 DNA follows: TGCGCCAGCAGTGAGTGGCGGGATAGCAATCAGCCCCAGCATTTT. As protein: CASSEWRDSNQPQHF.